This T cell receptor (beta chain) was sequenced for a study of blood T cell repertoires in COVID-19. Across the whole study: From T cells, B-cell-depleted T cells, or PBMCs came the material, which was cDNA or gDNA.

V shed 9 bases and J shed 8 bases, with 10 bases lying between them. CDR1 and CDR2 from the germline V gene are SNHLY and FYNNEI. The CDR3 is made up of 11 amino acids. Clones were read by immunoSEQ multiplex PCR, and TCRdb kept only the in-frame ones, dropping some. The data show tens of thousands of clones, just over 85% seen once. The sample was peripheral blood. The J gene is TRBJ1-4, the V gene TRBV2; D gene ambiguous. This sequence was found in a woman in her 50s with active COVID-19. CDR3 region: CASSEVEKLFF. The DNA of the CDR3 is TGTGCCAGTTCAGAGGTCGAAAAACTGTTTTTT.